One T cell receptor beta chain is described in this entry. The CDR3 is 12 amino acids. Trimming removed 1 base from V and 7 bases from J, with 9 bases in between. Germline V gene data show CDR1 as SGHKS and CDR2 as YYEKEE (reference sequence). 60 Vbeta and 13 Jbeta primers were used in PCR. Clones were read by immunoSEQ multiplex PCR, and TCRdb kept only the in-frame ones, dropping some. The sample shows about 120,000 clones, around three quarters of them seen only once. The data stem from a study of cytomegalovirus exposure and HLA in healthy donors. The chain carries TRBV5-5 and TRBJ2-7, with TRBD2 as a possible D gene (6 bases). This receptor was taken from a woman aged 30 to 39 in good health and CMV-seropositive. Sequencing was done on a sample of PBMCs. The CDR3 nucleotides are TGTGCCAGCAGCTTGTGGGGGAGGGAGCAGTACTTC. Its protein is CASSLWGREQYF.